The TCR beta chain under discussion was sequenced for a study of T cell repertoires in cytomegalovirus infection. Turning to the study itself: HLA-B-restricted CMV epitopes that are well studied, plus recently identified HLA-C-restricted ones, were used by the study. Based on public TCR beta signatures, there were indications of CMV infection and of a matching HLA type. Study results and caveats: Ex vivo, HLA-C-restricted CMV-specific TCR beta clonotypes prevailed over the rest of the response.

TCRdb re-analysed the reads in MiXCR, keeping a single row per CDR3 protein. This sample has tens of thousands of distinct CDR3 sequences, with around 30% found just once. To note about this clonotype: Its specificity is not known.

The sequence came from a human donor in good health (CMV status not recorded). Some clones in this sample may be carry-over from other donors' samples. Sequenced material: CD8+ T cells from cultured PBMCs, taken from culture after CMV antigen stimulation.

In nucleotides, the CDR3 is TGCAGTGCTGACGGACTAGCGGGAGTGTCTAACACAGATACGCAGTATTTT. This sequence encodes CSADGLAGVSNTDTQYF. J is TRBJ2-3 and V is TRBV20-1; 13 positions match TRBD2. Germline-derived CDR1 and CDR2 are DFQATT and SNEGSKA (reference sequence). J was trimmed by 2 bases and V by 5 bases; bases with no gene match: 10. The CDR3 is 17 amino acids.